This entry concerns a single T cell receptor beta chain. Antigen unknown. This specimen belongs to a study of beta chain features in type 1 diabetes. Of the isolated RNA, all was reverse transcribed, and so the sequenced material was expressed TCRB transcripts. The protocol was immunoSEQ multiplex PCR, while the TCRdb copy is restricted to in-frame clones and leaves out a portion. The profile covers 680,000 or so clones, with roughly a sixth appearing a single time and around 0.1% taken by the ten largest. Overall study results and limits: Moderate but significant shortening of TCRB CDR3s was recorded in all four CD4+ subsets from Type 1 diabetes patients. The study found that naive, central memory and Treg TCRB repertoires appeared more similar in patients than in healthy donors. VDJ junctions in type 1 diabetes patients carried more deletions and fewer insertions.

The material sequenced was naive CD4+ T cells from blood. The receptor was derived from a man aged 18 to 30 in good health.

The CDR3 loop reads CASSEDRSAYEQYF. In DNA, the CDR3 is TGTGCCAGCAGTGAGGACAGGTCCGCCTACGAGCAGTACTTC. The genes are TRBV25-1 and TRBJ2-7, with 7 bases fitting TRBD1. Germline V gene sequence: CDR1 MGHDK, CDR2 SYGVNS. CDR3 size: 14 residues. V was pared by 3 bases and J by 2 bases, with 4 bases of the junction left unmatched.